This T cell receptor beta chain was identified during a study of T cell responses to AZD1222 COVID-19 vaccine (dated by TCRdb to the early 2020s). About the study as a whole: Because spike-specific TCR depth and breadth did not differ between the two schedules, AZD1222 recipients who got a second dose at roughly 4 weeks were pooled with those who got a second dose at roughly 12 weeks. TCR sequencing covered fewer than 250 trial participants: about 210 given two doses of AZD1222 and about 26 given two doses of MenACWY control vaccine. Trial participants were enrolled into age subgroups of 18-55, 56-69 and 70-plus years, which contained around 150, 29 and 61 TCR-sequenced participants, respectively. What the research found in general, with its limitations: The vaccine-associated CD4 TCRs covered the entire spike protein, and the dominant responses fell in regions 160-218 and 743-854. Epitopes outside the regions mutated in the B.1.351 and B.1.1.7 variants were reportedly recognized by nearly half of the unique spike-specific TCRs. The 56-69-year group was small, and its depth increase did not reach significance, likely because of low power. Participants were mostly white British and included more females than males, and it was suggested by the authors that clonal diversity may have been underestimated. Conclusions about previously exposed vaccinees were limited because only a handful of AZD1222 recipients were SARS-CoV-2 seropositive at baseline. Because no day 14 peak-response samples were available, repertoires were characterized only after the peak T cell response. After two AZD1222 doses, both the breadth and the depth of spike-specific TCRs were significantly higher than at day 0 and than in MenACWY recipients.

As encoded in the germline V gene (reference sequence), CDR1 is DFQATT while CDR2 is SNEGSKA. Including the terminal cysteine and phenylalanine, the CDR3 comprises 11 residues. Only CDR3 DNA remains: 33 bases, in frame from the first base. V is clipped by 3 bases and J by 6 bases, and the sequence between their germline boundaries is 9 bases long. The CDR3 regions of human TCRbeta chains were subjected to immunosequencing. The original pipeline was this. TCRs in the repertoires were compared against a reference library of SARS-CoV-2-specific TCRs that had been generated with the MIRA antigen-specificity platform. Breadth was defined as the fraction of unique TCRs that were SARS-CoV-2-associated, and depth was defined as the fraction of total T cells that were SARS-CoV-2-associated. Each spike-specific TCR was assigned to its reactive spike region and to a CD4 or CD8 class using the MIRA data. Log10-transformed breadth and depth values were compared by one-way ANOVA with Sidak's multiple comparisons tests. TCRdb limited this immuneACCESS table to in-frame rearrangements with V and J called. A share of clones is missing; checked studies link under half to unresolved V genes, and the rest is unexplained. V, J and clone size were drawn from that table, and D and trimming were deduced from the DNA. In all, the sample holds about 190,000 clones, and roughly 92% of those were seen once. 1% to 1.5% of the sample is in the top ten clones.

As regards this clone: The target of this receptor is not known. Base qualities were left out, and no much larger clone turns up one base away.

The sample's time point label, in plain terms: baseline before first vaccination. Vaccinee samples came from UK trials COV001 and COV002, including a single-blind randomized controlled phase 2/3 trial of AZD1222 (ChAdOx1 nCoV-19) in healthy adults. For TCRbeta chain sequencing, PBMC samples from trial participants were taken at day 0 and at day 28 after the second dose. The sample was peripheral blood, taken on day 0 of AZD1222 vaccination. The origin of this receptor is an adult in good health. This sequence uses TRBV20-1 and TRBJ2-7, with TRBD2 as a weak D call on 5 bases. DNA sequence: TGCAGTGCTAGGGAGGTTTCCGAGCAGTACTTC. It translates to CSAREVSEQYF.